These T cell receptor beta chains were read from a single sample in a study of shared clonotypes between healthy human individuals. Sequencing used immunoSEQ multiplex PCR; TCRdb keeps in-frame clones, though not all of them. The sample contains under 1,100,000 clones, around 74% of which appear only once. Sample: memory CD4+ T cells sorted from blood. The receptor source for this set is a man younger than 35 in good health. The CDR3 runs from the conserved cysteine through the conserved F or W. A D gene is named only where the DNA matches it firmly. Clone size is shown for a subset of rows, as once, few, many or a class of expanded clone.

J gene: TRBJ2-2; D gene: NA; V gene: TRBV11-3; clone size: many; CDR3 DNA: TGTGCCAGCAGCTACCGGACGGTTGACACCGGGGAGCTGTTTTTT; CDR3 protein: CASSYRTVDTGELFF
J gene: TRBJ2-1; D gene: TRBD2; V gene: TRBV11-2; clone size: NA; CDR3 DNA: TGTGCCAGCAGCGACCGACTAGCGGCACACAATGAGCAGTTCTTC; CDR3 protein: CASSDRLAAHNEQFF
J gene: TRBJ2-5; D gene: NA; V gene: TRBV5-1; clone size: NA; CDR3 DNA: TGCGCCAGCAGCCCTCGGTCGGGCCAAGAGACCCAGTACTTC; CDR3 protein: CASSPRSGQETQYF
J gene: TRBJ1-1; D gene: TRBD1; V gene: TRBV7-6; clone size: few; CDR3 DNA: TGTGCCAGCAGCCCTCAGGGGGGTTATGAAGCTTTCTTT; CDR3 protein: CASSPQGGYEAFF
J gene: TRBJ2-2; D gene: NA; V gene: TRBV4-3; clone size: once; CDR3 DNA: TGCGCCAGCAGCCAAGATCTCTTCCCCGCCGGGGAGCTGTTTTTT; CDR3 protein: CASSQDLFPAGELFF
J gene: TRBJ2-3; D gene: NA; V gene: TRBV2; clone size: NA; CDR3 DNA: TGTGCCAGCAGGTCTAGCGCCCACACAGATACGCAGTATTTT; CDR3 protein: CASRSSAHTDTQYF
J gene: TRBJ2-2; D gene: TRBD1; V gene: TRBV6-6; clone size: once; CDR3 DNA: TGTGCCAGCAGTAACAAAAACAGGGGGGTGGCCGGGGAGCTGTTTTTT; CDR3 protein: CASSNKNRGVAGELFF
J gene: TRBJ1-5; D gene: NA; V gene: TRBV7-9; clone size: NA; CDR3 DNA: TGTGCCAGCAGCTTAGGTCGGGCAGGGTTGCAGCCCCAGCATTTT; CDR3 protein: CASSLGRAGLQPQHF
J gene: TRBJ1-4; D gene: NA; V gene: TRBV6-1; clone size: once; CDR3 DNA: TGTGCCAGCATAGATGGCAGGGGAAATGAAAAACTGTTTTTT; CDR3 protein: CASIDGRGNEKLFF
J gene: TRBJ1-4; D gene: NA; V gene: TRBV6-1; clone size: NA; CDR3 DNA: TGTGCCAGCAGTGAAGTAGCTAATGAAAAACTGTTTTTT; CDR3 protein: CASSEVANEKLFF
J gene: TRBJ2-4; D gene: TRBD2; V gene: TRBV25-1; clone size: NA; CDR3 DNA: TGTGCCAGCAGCCTAGCGGGAGACAACATTCAGTACTTC; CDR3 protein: CASSLAGDNIQYF
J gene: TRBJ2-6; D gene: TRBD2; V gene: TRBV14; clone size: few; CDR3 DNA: TGTGCCAGCAGCCCACAAACTAGCGGGGGGGCCCGTTACTCTGGGGCCAACGTCCTGACTTTC; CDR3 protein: CASSPQTSGGARYSGANVLTF
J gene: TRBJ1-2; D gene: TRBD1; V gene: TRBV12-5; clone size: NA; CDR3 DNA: TGTGCTAGTGGTTTGGACCCACAGGGGTGGCACTATGGCTACACCTTC; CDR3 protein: CASGLDPQGWHYGYTF
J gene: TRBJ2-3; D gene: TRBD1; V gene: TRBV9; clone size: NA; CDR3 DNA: TGTGCCAGCAGCCTGGGGACAGGGTGGACAGATACGCAGTATTTT; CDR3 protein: CASSLGTGWTDTQYF
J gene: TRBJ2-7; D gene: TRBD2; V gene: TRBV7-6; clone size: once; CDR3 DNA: TGTGCCAGCAGCTTAGAGCCTAGCGGGGTTGCCTACGAGCAGTACTTC; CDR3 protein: CASSLEPSGVAYEQYF
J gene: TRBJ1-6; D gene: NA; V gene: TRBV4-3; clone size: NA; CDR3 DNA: TGCGCCAGCAGCCAAGTTAGAGGGAATAATTCACCCCTCCACTTT; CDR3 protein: CASSQVRGNNSPLHF
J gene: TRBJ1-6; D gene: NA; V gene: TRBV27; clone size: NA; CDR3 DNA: TGTGCCAGCAGTCTAGAACAGGGTAGCAATTCACCCCTCCACTTT; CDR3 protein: CASSLEQGSNSPLHF
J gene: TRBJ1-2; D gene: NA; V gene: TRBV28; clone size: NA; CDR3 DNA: TGTGCCAGTGTGAAACGGGGCGTCTATGGCTACACCTTC; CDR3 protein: CASVKRGVYGYTF
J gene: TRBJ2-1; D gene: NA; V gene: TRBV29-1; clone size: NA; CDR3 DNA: TGCAGCGTCCCGGGCGGCTCATCCTACAATGAGCAGTTCTTC; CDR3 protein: CSVPGGSSYNEQFF
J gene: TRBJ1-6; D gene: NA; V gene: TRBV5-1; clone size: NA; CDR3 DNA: TGCGCCAGCAGCGAAACTAATTCACCCCTCCACTTT; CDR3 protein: CASSETNSPLHF
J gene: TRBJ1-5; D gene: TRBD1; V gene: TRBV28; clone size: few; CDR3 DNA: TGTGCCAGCAGTCCAACCAGGGGGAGGCAGCCCCAGCATTTT; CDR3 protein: CASSPTRGRQPQHF
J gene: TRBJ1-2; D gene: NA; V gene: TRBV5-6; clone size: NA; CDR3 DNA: TGTGCCAGCAGCTTTATCAAGGGTGATTATGGCTACACCTTC; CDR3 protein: CASSFIKGDYGYTF
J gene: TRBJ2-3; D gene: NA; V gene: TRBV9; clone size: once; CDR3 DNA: TGTGCCAGCAGCGTAGGAGATGGGGTACGAGGTACGCAGTATTTT; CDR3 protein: CASSVGDGVRGTQYF
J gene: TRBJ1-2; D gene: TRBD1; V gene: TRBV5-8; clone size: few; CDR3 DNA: TGTGCCAGCAGCCTGGGACAGCTAGGCTTGGATGGCTACACCTTC; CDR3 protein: CASSLGQLGLDGYTF
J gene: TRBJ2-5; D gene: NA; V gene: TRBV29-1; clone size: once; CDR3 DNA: TGCAGCGTTGAATTATGGGCGGAGACCCAGTACTTC; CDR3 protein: CSVELWAETQYF
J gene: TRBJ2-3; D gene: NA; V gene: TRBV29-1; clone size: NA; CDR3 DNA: TGCAGCGTTAAAGGATTAGTGCAGGGTGGCACAGATACGCAGTATTTT; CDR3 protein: CSVKGLVQGGTDTQYF
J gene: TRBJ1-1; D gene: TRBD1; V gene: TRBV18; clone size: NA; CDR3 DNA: TGTGCCAGCTCTACCCAGGGGGGTGGAGGCACTGAAGCTTTCTTT; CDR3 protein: CASSTQGGGGTEAFF
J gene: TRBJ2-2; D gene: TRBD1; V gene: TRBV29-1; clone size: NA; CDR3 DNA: TGCAGCGTTGAGCCGACAGGGGGCACCGGGGAGCTGTTTTTT; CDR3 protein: CSVEPTGGTGELFF
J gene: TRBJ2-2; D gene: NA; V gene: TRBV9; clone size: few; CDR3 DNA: TGTGCCAGCAGCGTAGGCGGGAACGCGAACACCGGGGAGCTGTTTTTT; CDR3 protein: CASSVGGNANTGELFF
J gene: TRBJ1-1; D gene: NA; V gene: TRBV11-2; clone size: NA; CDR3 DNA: TGTGCCAGCAGCTTAGAGTTGCGAAAGAACACTGAAGCTTTCTTT; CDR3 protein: CASSLELRKNTEAFF
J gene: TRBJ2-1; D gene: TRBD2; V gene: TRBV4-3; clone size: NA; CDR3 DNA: TGCGCCAGCAGCCAGACTAGCGGGAGTTCTAACAATGAGCAGTTCTTC; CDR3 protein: CASSQTSGSSNNEQFF
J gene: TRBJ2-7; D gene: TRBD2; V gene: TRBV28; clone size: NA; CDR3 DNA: TGTGCCAGCAGTTTTCCTTGGCGGGGGGGAGGCGAGCAGTACTTC; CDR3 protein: CASSFPWRGGGEQYF
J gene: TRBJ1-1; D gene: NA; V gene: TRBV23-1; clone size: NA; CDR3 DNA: TGCGCCAGCAGTTGTCTCACAGGGCAGGGGAACACTGAAGCTTTCTTT; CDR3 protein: CASSCLTGQGNTEAFF
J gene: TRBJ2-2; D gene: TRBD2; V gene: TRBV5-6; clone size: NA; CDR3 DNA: TGTGCCAGCAGCTCCCTAGCGGACACCGGGGAGCTGTTTTTT; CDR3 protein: CASSSLADTGELFF
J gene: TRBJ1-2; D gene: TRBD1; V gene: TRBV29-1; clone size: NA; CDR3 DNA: TGCAGCGTCCCGATGACAGGGGGAAGCTATGGCTACACCTTC; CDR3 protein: CSVPMTGGSYGYTF
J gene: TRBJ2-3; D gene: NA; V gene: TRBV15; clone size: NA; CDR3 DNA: TGTGCCACCAGCAGAGCGAACGGGGCAGATACGCAGTATTTT; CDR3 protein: CATSRANGADTQYF
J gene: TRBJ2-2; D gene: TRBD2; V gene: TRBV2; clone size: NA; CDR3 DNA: TGTGCCAGCAGCACTAGCGGGAGGGCCGGGACCGGGGAGCTGTTTTTT; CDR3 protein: CASSTSGRAGTGELFF
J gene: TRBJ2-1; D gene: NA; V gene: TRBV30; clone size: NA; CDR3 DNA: TGTGCCCGGAGCGGGCGAACTAACAATGAGCAGTTCTTC; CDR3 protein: CARSGRTNNEQFF